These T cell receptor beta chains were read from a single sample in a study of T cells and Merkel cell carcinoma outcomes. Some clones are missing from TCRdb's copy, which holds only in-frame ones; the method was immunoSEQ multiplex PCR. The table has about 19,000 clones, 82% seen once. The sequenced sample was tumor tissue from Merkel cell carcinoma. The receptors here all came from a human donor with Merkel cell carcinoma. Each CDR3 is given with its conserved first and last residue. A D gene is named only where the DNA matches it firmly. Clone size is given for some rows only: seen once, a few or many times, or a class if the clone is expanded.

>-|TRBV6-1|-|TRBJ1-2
CASGNYGYTF
TGTGCCAGCGGTAACTATGGCTACACCTTC
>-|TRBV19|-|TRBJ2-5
CASSIRGAREETQYF
TGTGCCAGTAGTATAAGGGGCGCAAGGGAAGAGACCCAGTACTTC
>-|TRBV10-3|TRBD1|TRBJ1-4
CAISGTGREKLFF
TGTGCCATCAGCGGGACAGGGCGTGAAAAACTGTTTTTT
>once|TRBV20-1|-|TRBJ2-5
CSSVIQETQYF
TGCAGCTCGGTGATCCAAGAGACCCAGTACTTC
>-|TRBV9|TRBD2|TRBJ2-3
CASSVDGGRGDTQYF
TGTGCCAGCAGCGTAGATGGCGGGAGGGGGGATACGCAGTATTTT
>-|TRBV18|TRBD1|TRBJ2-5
CASSPAPGGAETQYF
TGTGCCAGCTCACCAGCTCCAGGGGGCGCGGAGACCCAGTACTTC
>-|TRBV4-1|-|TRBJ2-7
CASSQPRDPQLEQYF
TGCGCCAGCAGCCAACCCCGGGACCCCCAGTTGGAGCAGTACTTC
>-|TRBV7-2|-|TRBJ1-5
CASSLRPGAGQPQHF
TGTGCCAGCAGCTTACGTCCGGGCGCCGGGCAGCCCCAGCATTTT
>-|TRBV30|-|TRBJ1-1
CARDSGSTEAFF
TGTGCCCGAGACAGCGGCAGCACTGAAGCTTTCTTT
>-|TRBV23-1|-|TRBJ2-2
CASSHFRGGYGELFF
TGCGCCAGCAGCCATTTCCGAGGGGGGTACGGGGAGCTGTTTTTT
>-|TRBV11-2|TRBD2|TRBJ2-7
CASSLAPPTSDYEQYF
TGTGCCAGCAGCTTAGCCCCGCCGACTAGCGACTACGAGCAGTACTTC